Each of the 10 T cell receptor beta chains below was sequenced from the same sample in a study of regulatory T cells in long-lasting Graves disease. The time point: persistent/refractory GD, antithyroid drugs over 5 years with positive TRAb. Construction of the TCR library relied on RNA isolated from PBMCs. TCR beta libraries were built with iRepertoire HTBI primers and Arm-PCR of CDR3 regions. TCRdb used MiXCR to reprocess the multiplex PCR reads, holding one entry per CDR3 protein. The sample shows roughly 430,000 distinct CDR3 sequences, 20% to 25% of them seen only once. The material sequenced was peripheral blood mononuclear cells (PBMCs), taken when the disease was refractory, from a patient treated with antithyroid drugs. The source of these receptors is a female donor with Graves disease.

The V gene is TRBV7-9, the J gene TRBJ2-7; 9 nucleotides agree with TRBD2. There are 16 residues in the CDR3. The trim removed 1 base at V and 0 bases at J, leaving 4 bases unmatched. Germline values: CDR1 SEHNR, CDR2 FQNEAQ (reference sequence). The CDR3, as DNA: TGTGCCAGCAGCTTAGGAAGCGGGGGGACCTCCTACGAGCAGTACTTC. It translates to CASSLGSGGTSYEQYF. The full variable domain, its missing parts supplied by reference TRBV7-9 and TRBJ2-7, is DTGVSQNPRHKITKRGQNVTFRCDPISEHNRLYWYRQTLGQGPEFLTYFQNEAQLEKSRLLSDRFSAERPKGSFSTLEIQRTEQGDSAMYLCASSLGSGGTSYEQYFGPGTRLTVT.

The chain recombines TRBV5-1 with TRBJ2-2, with D unclear. Germline lookup yields CDR1 SGHRS and CDR2 YFSETQ. V was cut by 4 bases and J by 1 base, with 8 bases left in between. CDR3 length: 14 amino acids. The CDR3 loop reads CASSALLNTGELFF. The CDR3, as DNA: TGCGCCAGCAGCGCTCTACTGAACACCGGGGAGCTGTTTTTT.

This clonotype was recorded many times. The rearrangement uses TRBV11-2 and TRBJ2-7; no clear D. Trimming took off 5 bases at V and 9 bases at J, with 14 bases between the two ends. CDR1 SGHAT and CDR2 FQNNGV come from the germline V gene. The CDR3 length is 12 residues. The CDR3 nucleotides are TGTGCCAGCAGCCAAGAAACCGAGCTGCAGTACTTC. Translated: CASSQETELQYF.

The chain combines TRBV4-1 with TRBJ1-5; tentative D call: TRBD1 (6 bases). This CDR3 has 17 residues. In germline, CDR1 is MGHRA, CDR2 YSYEKL. Trimming removed 0 bases at V and 2 bases at J, with 14 bases between. The CDR3 bases are TGCGCCAGCAGCCAAGATGGGGGCAGCGCCGGCAATCAGCCCCAGCATTTT. Translation: CASSQDGGSAGNQPQHF.

This clonotype was recorded many times. CDR3 nucleotide sequence: TGTGCCAGCAGCGTAAGGGGGGAGACCCAGTACTTC. Its protein product is CASSVRGETQYF. V usage is TRBV2 and J usage is TRBJ2-5, with a tentative D call TRBD1 (6 bases). The CDR3 contains 12 residues. Trimming removed 6 bases from V and 5 bases from J, with 10 bases in between. The germline CDR1 and CDR2 sequences are SNHLY and FYNNEI.

The chain carries TRBV12-3 or TRBV12-4 and TRBJ1-1; D remains ambiguous. The CDR3 contains 14 residues. Trimming took off 5 bases at V and 1 base at J, with 11 bases between the two ends. Here the CDR3 reads CASSDRRGNTEAFF. CDR3 nucleotides: TGTGCCAGCAGTGACCGACGGGGGAACACTGAAGCTTTCTTT.

V and J are TRBV20-1 and TRBJ2-7, with a tentative D call TRBD1 (6 bases). Germline CDR1 is DFQATT and CDR2 is SNEGSKA (reference sequence). With 5 bases removed from V and 2 bases from J, the gap between germline ends came to 16 bases. The CDR3 runs 14 residues. The CDR3 DNA follows: TGCAGTGCTCCCGGGACACCGATTACCTACGAGCAGTACTTC. Amino acids: CSAPGTPITYEQYF.

V usage is TRBV7-2 and J usage is TRBJ2-6; the D gene is possibly TRBD2 (6 bases). With 8 bases removed from V and 0 bases from J, the gap between germline ends came to 17 bases. The germline V gene encodes CDR1 SGHTA and CDR2 FQGNSA. This CDR3 spans 17 amino acids. The CDR3 nucleotides read TGTGCCAGCCCCGGGCGGAGGGGCGTCTCTGGGGCCAACGTCCTGACTTTC. Its protein product is CASPGRRGVSGANVLTF.

The chain is built from TRBV2 and TRBJ2-3; possibly TRBD1 for D (6 bases). Germline V gives CDR1 SNHLY, CDR2 FYNNEI. The CDR3 is made up of 14 amino acids. Between the trimmed V and J ends, which lost 2 bases and 4 bases, there was a span of 10 bases. The CDR3 spells CASSEQGQSDTQYF. The CDR3 nucleotides read TGTGCCAGCAGTGAACAGGGGCAGTCAGATACGCAGTATTTT.

Concerning this clonotype: A read error is possible here, since a much larger clone lies one base away. The chain uses TRBV20-1 and TRBJ2-5, with a possible D match to TRBD2 (6 bases). This CDR3 region has 11 residues. The germline gives CDR1 DFQATT, CDR2 SNEGSKA (reference sequence). This CDR3 is CSARGSQAQYF. CDR3 nucleotide sequence: TGCAGCGCCCGGGGGAGTCAGGCCCAGTACTTC.